This T cell receptor (beta chain) stems from a study of regulatory T cells in long-lasting Graves disease. The time point is: persistent/refractory GD, antithyroid drugs over 5 years with positive TRAb. Generation of the TCR library employed RNA extracted from PBMCs. Roughly 9.8 milliliters of peripheral blood went into EDTA tubes. V was clipped by 6 bases and J by 5 bases, with 19 bases between them. CDR3 length equals 15 residues. Germline CDR1 MNHNS, CDR2 SASEGT. Arm-PCR with iRepertoire HTBI primers amplified the CDR3 regions for these TCR beta libraries. Each CDR3 protein gets one entry after TCRdb re-called the multiplex PCR reads with MiXCR. The sample lists about 430,000 distinct CDR3 sequences; around a fifth were seen once.

The V and J genes are TRBV6-1 and TRBJ2-5; tentative D call: TRBD1 (6 bases). The source material was peripheral blood mononuclear cells (PBMCs), sampled when the disease was refractory, from a patient treated with antithyroid drugs. The sequence was collected from a female donor with Graves disease. The CDR3 coding sequence is TGTGCCAGCAGACCAACAGGGTGGGTTGAGGAGACCCAGTACTTC. It encodes CASRPTGWVEETQYF.